A selection of T cell receptor beta chains follows, all from one sample in a study of T-cell memory formation after mild COVID-19. One entry per CDR3 protein, called by TCRdb with MiXCR from the 5' RACE reads. The sample lists almost 350,000 distinct CDR3 sequences; 20% to 25% were seen once. The sample comprised PBMCs or a T cell subset sorted from them (not recorded which). The receptor source for this set is a young man who had mild COVID-19 (a few samples of this study predate the infection). Cell type and time point are not known. The CDR3 runs from the conserved cysteine through the conserved F or W. Fields, in order: clone size, J gene, V gene, D gene, CDR3 protein, CDR3 DNA. The D gene is left open where the match is weak. Only part of the rows carry a size: once, few, many, or a class if the clone is expanded.

>-|TRBJ1-3|TRBV7-8|-
CASSLGGGISGNTIYF
TGTGCCAGCAGCTTAGGAGGCGGAATCTCTGGAAACACCATATATTTT
>once|TRBJ2-2|TRBV7-2|TRBD1
CASSFLDRAAGELFF
TGTGCCAGCAGCTTCCTGGACAGGGCCGCCGGGGAGCTGTTTTTT
>few|TRBJ1-4|TRBV6-2/TRBV6-3|-
CASSYSPGEPATNEKLFF
TGTGCCAGCAGTTATTCACCGGGTGAGCCTGCAACTAATGAAAAACTGTTTTTT
>-|TRBJ2-3|TRBV6-2/TRBV6-3|TRBD1
CASSTQGGTDTQYF
TGTGCCAGCAGCACACAGGGGGGCACAGATACGCAGTATTTT
>-|TRBJ1-2|TRBV28|-
CASSLAALFYGYTF
TGTGCCAGCAGTTTAGCAGCCCTGTTCTATGGCTACACCTTC
>few|TRBJ1-1|TRBV4-3|-
CASSQDFPGPNTEAFF
TGCGCCAGCAGCCAAGATTTCCCAGGCCCGAACACTGAAGCTTTCTTT
>-|TRBJ2-5|TRBV28|-
CARSRGPETQYF
TGTGCCAGGTCCCGGGGGCCGGAGACCCAGTACTTC
>-|TRBJ2-7|TRBV12-5|-
CASGGQVVAYEQYF
TGTGCTAGTGGCGGTCAGGTGGTCGCCTACGAGCAGTACTTC
>-|TRBJ2-2|TRBV7-7|-
CASSRTPADTGELFF
TGTGCCAGCAGCCGGACCCCCGCAGACACCGGGGAGCTGTTTTTT
>-|TRBJ1-1|TRBV18|-
CASSSSEGNTEAFF
TGTGCCAGCTCATCTAGCGAGGGGAACACTGAAGCTTTCTTT
>few|TRBJ1-5|TRBV6-2/TRBV6-3|-
CASNLRAGYNQPQHF
TGTGCCAGCAACCTGCGCGCGGGGTACAATCAGCCCCAGCATTTT
>-|TRBJ2-6|TRBV29-1|-
CSVTGEAGANVLTF
TGCAGCGTAACAGGGGAGGCTGGGGCCAACGTCCTGACTTTC
>-|TRBJ1-6|TRBV10-3|TRBD1
CATTRQGSYNSPLHF
TGTGCCACCACTCGACAGGGTTCCTATAATTCACCCCTCCACTTT
>many|TRBJ1-1|TRBV12-3/TRBV12-4|-
CASSSSNTEAFF
TGTGCCAGCAGTTCATCCAACACTGAAGCTTTCTTT
>few|TRBJ2-2|TRBV7-2|-
CASIPTGELFF
TGTGCCAGCATCCCGACCGGGGAGCTGTTTTTT
>many|TRBJ2-1|TRBV5-1|TRBD2
CASSLEAGTYNEQFF
TGCGCCAGCAGCTTGGAAGCGGGGACTTACAATGAGCAGTTCTTC
>few|TRBJ2-5|TRBV5-1|TRBD1
CASSLLPGQGETQYF
TGCGCCAGCAGCTTGCTTCCGGGACAGGGAGAGACCCAGTACTTC
>few|TRBJ2-3|TRBV20-1|TRBD2
CSARRPAGVSDTQYF
TGCAGTGCTAGAAGGCCAGCGGGGGTCTCAGATACGCAGTATTTT
>few|TRBJ1-6|TRBV12-3/TRBV12-4|-
CASRTIHNSPLHF
TGTGCCAGCAGGACAATCCATAATTCACCCCTCCACTTT
>many|TRBJ2-3|TRBV7-8|-
CASSRTWTGTDTQYF
TGTGCCAGCAGCCGGACCTGGACCGGCACAGATACGCAGTATTTT
>-|TRBJ2-2|TRBV5-1|-
CASSRDNQIGTGELFF
TGCGCCAGCAGCAGGGACAACCAAATAGGCACCGGGGAGCTGTTTTTT
>few|TRBJ1-3|TRBV4-3|-
CASSQGIGTSGNTIYF
TGCGCCAGCAGCCAAGGAATAGGGACTAGTGGAAACACCATATATTTT
>-|TRBJ2-6|TRBV5-1|-
CASIQDSGANVLTF
TGCGCCAGCATACAGGACTCTGGGGCCAACGTCCTGACTTTC
>-|TRBJ2-7|TRBV9|TRBD1
CASSAGTGPSYEQYF
TGTGCCAGCAGCGCCGGGACAGGGCCGTCCTACGAGCAGTACTTC
>-|TRBJ2-7|TRBV5-1|TRBD2
CASSYLPGGGASYEQYF
TGCGCCAGCAGCTACCTACCAGGCGGGGGGGCCTCCTACGAGCAGTACTTC
>few|TRBJ1-1|TRBV9|-
CASSVRQDSMNTEAFF
TGTGCCAGCAGCGTCCGGCAGGATTCCATGAACACTGAAGCTTTCTTT
>few|TRBJ1-6|TRBV7-6|-
CASSFIDKDNSPLHF
TGTGCCAGCAGCTTTATAGACAAAGACAATTCACCCCTCCACTTT
>few|TRBJ2-2|TRBV6-2/TRBV6-3|-
CASSLYNSGNGELFF
TGTGCCAGCAGTTTGTATAATTCGGGGAACGGGGAGCTGTTTTTT
>few|TRBJ1-4|TRBV3-1|TRBD1
CASSQGDREEKLFF
TGTGCCAGCAGCCAAGGGGACAGGGAAGAAAAACTGTTTTTT
>-|TRBJ2-5|TRBV6-1|-
CASSYLPHTGQETQYF
TGTGCCAGCAGTTACCTTCCCCACACAGGGCAAGAGACCCAGTACTTC
>few|TRBJ2-3|TRBV5-5|-
CASSLQSTDTQYF
TGTGCCAGCAGCCTCCAAAGCACAGATACGCAGTATTTT
>-|TRBJ2-7|TRBV6-2/TRBV6-3|TRBD1
CASRSGGFDEQYF
TGTGCCAGCCGTTCAGGGGGCTTTGACGAGCAGTACTTC
>few|TRBJ1-4|TRBV5-1|TRBD1
CASSPEGQGNEKLFF
TGCGCCAGCAGCCCTGAGGGACAGGGTAATGAAAAACTGTTTTTT
>few|TRBJ2-1|TRBV25-1|-
CASSHVGSVNEQFF
TGTGCCAGCAGCCATGTGGGTAGCGTCAATGAGCAGTTCTTC
>-|TRBJ2-3|TRBV12-3/TRBV12-4|TRBD2
CASTTRWVERGVTDTQYF
TGTGCCAGCACTACTCGGTGGGTCGAGCGGGGGGTCACAGATACGCAGTATTTT
>-|TRBJ2-1|TRBV2|-
CASSEVSSVYNEQFF
TGTGCCAGCAGTGAGGTTTCTAGCGTCTACAATGAGCAGTTCTTC
>-|TRBJ2-4|TRBV4-1|TRBD2
CASSHVPGLAGDIQYF
TGCGCCAGCAGCCATGTACCGGGACTAGCGGGAGACATTCAGTACTTC
>few|TRBJ1-1|TRBV6-5|-
CASTKGALNTEAFF
TGTGCCAGCACCAAAGGGGCCCTGAACACTGAAGCTTTCTTT
>-|TRBJ1-5|TRBV20-1|-
CSARRGLGPHHF
TGCAGTGCTAGACGGGGTTTGGGGCCCCACCATTTT
>few|TRBJ1-2|TRBV12-3/TRBV12-4|TRBD1
CASSRTGAYGYTF
TGTGCCAGCAGCCGGACAGGGGCCTATGGCTACACCTTC
>many|TRBJ2-1|TRBV7-2|TRBD2
CASSPRLTSGGNNEQFF
TGTGCCAGCAGCCCCAGGCTCACTAGCGGGGGGAACAATGAGCAGTTCTTC
>few|TRBJ2-7|TRBV6-6|-
CASSYSARRSYEQYF
TGTGCCAGCAGTTACTCGGCCAGACGCTCCTACGAGCAGTACTTC
>-|TRBJ2-1|TRBV2|TRBD1
CASSEATGTGVNEQFF
TGTGCCAGCAGTGAAGCAACCGGGACAGGGGTCAATGAGCAGTTCTTC
>few|TRBJ2-2|TRBV20-1|TRBD2
CSARWGGTGELFF
TGCAGTGCTAGGTGGGGGGGCACCGGGGAGCTGTTTTTT
>-|TRBJ1-1|TRBV28|-
CASLRHGAPIVTEAFF
TGTGCCAGCCTCAGACACGGAGCACCCATCGTAACTGAAGCTTTCTTT
>-|TRBJ1-1|TRBV20-1|-
CSAREPLRRRTEAFF
TGCAGTGCTAGAGAACCCCTCCGCCGGCGCACTGAAGCTTTCTTT
>few|TRBJ2-1|TRBV9|TRBD2
CASSVGGGPVNEQFF
TGTGCCAGCAGCGTTGGCGGGGGGCCGGTCAATGAGCAGTTCTTC
>few|TRBJ1-2|TRBV27|-
CASSLSNGDVNGYTF
TGTGCCAGCAGTTTATCCAATGGGGATGTAAATGGCTACACCTTC
>many|TRBJ2-2|TRBV6-2/TRBV6-3|-
CASTKGGHMRTGELFF
TGTGCCAGCACCAAAGGGGGACACATGAGGACCGGGGAGCTGTTTTTT